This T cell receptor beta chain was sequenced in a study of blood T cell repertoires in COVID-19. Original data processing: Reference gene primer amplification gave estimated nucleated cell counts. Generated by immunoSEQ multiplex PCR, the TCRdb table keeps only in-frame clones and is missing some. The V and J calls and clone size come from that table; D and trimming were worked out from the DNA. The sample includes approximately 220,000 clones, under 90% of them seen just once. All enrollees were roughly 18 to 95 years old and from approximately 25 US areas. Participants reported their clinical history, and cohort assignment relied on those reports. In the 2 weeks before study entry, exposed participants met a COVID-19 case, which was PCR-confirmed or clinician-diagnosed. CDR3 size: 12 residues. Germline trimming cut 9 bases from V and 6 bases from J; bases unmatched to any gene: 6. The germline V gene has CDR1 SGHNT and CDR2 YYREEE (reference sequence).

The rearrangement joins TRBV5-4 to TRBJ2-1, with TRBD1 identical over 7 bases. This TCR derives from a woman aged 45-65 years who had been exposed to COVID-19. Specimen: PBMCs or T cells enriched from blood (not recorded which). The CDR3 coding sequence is TGTGCCATAGGACAGGACAGCAATGAGCAGTTCTTC. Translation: CAIGQDSNEQFF.